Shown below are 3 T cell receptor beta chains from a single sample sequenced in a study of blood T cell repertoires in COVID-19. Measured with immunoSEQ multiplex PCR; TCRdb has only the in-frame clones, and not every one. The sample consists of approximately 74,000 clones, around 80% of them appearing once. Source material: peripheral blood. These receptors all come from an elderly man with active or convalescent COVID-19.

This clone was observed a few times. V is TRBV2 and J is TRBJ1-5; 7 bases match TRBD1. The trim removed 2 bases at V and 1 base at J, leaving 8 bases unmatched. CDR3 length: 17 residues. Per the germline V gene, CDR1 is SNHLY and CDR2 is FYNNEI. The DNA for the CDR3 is TGTGCCAGCAGTGAACACAAGGGGGCCGTGAGCAATCAGCCCCAGCATTTT. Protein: CASSEHKGAVSNQPQHF.

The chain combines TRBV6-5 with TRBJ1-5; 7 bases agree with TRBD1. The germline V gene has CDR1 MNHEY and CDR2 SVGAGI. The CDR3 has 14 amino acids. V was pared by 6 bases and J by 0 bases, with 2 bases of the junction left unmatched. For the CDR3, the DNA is TGTGCCAGCAGAGGGACAGTTAGCAATCAGCCCCAGCATTTT. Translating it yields CASRGTVSNQPQHF.

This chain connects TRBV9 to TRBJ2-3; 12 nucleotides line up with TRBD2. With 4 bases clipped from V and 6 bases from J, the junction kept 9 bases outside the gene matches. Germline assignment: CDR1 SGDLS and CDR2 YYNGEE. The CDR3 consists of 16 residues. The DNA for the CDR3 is TGTGCCAGCAGCCGAAGTGGGACTAGCGGGCACGATACGCAGTATTTT. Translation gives CASSRSGTSGHDTQYF. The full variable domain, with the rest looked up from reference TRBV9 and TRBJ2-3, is DSGVTQTPKHLITATGQRVTLRCSPRSGDLSVYWYQQSLDQGLQFLIQYYNGEERAKGNILERFSAQQFPDLHSELNLSSLELGDSALYFCASSRSGTSGHDTQYFGPGTRLTVL.